Listed here are 7 T cell receptor beta chains from one sample, sequenced in a study of T cell changes during pregnancy in multiple sclerosis. Assay: immunoSEQ multiplex PCR; the TCRdb copy retains only in-frame clones and omits some. The sample contains over 75,000 clones, 85% to 95% of which appear only once. This specimen consisted of peripheral blood, obtained in the first trimester of pregnancy. All receptors come from a female donor with multiple sclerosis, enrolled in a pregnancy study.

The chain recombines TRBV13 with TRBJ2-1; unclear D gene. The CDR3 covers 12 residues. Trimming cost V 2 bases and J 10 bases, with 9 bases left between them. Germline V gene data show CDR1 as PRHDT and CDR2 as FYEKMQ (reference sequence). The CDR3 is CASSLLRSEQFF. CDR3 in DNA: TGTGCCAGCAGCTTACTCAGGTCGGAGCAGTTCTTC. Filled out from reference TRBV13 and TRBJ2-1, the complete variable domain reads AAGVIQSPRHLIKEKRETATLKCYPIPRHDTVYWYQQGPGQDPQFLISFYEKMQSDKGSIPDRFSAQQFSDYHSELNMSSLELGDSALYFCASSLLRSEQFFGPGTRLTVL.

The chain has TRBV29-1 and TRBJ1-4; D unresolved. The CDR3 is 15 amino acids. V lost 0 bases and J 12 bases, leaving 20 bases between the germline ends. CDR1 and CDR2 (germline): SQVTM, ANQGSEA. CDR3 DNA: TGCAGCGTTGAAGATCAGGACGCTGGGAGTACGGAACTGTTTTTT. It is translated as CSVEDQDAGSTELFF.

This clone appeared a single time. The rearrangement links TRBV4-3 to TRBJ2-1; TRBD2 matches 13 bases. Germline CDR1 reads LGHNA; CDR2 reads YSLEER. This CDR3 has 15 amino acids. The V and J ends lost 5 bases and 6 bases, in that order; junction bases with no gene match: 4. The CDR3 nucleotides are TGCGCCAGCAGCGTGCGACTAGCGGGAGGCAATGAGCAGTTCTTC. Protein sequence: CASSVRLAGGNEQFF.

This clone showed up just once. The chain recombines TRBV4-1 with TRBJ2-7; the match to TRBD1 covers 8 bases. V dropped 3 bases and J dropped 3; count of bases not matched to a gene: 7. Germline lookup yields CDR1 MGHRA and CDR2 YSYEKL. This CDR3 is built from 15 residues. CDR3 in DNA: TGCGCCAGCAGCCATCGACAGGGGCCCGGCTACGAGCAGTACTTC. This translates into CASSHRQGPGYEQYF.

As DNA, the CDR3 is TGTGCCAGCAGCCCACTAGCGGGAGGTAACACCTACGAGCAGTACTTC. Protein product: CASSPLAGGNTYEQYF. The V and J genes are TRBV12-1 and TRBJ2-7; TRBD2 is the table's D call and was not checked against the DNA. TRBV12-1 is assigned pseudogene status. The CDR3 extends over 16 amino acids.

The chain joins TRBV28 to TRBJ2-7, with TRBD1 matching over 8 bases. The V gene's germline CDR1 is MDHEN and CDR2 SYDVKM. The J segment lost 3 bases and the V segment lost 2 bases, leaving 9 bases of the junction unmatched. The CDR3 runs to 16 residues. The CDR3 reads CASSLTDRAIFYEQYF. The CDR3 DNA reads TGTGCCAGCAGTTTAACGGACAGGGCTATTTTCTACGAGCAGTACTTC. The complete variable domain, with remaining parts taken from reference TRBV28 and TRBJ2-7, reads DVKVTQSSRYLVKRTGEKVFLECVQDMDHENMFWYRQDPGLGLRLIYFSYDVKMKEKGDIPEGYSVSREKKERFSLILESASTNQTSMYLCASSLTDRAIFYEQYFGPGTRLTVT.

The genes are TRBV7-9 and TRBJ1-2, with unresolved D. Germline CDR1 and CDR2: SEHNR and FQNEAQ (reference sequence). The germline V and J ends were trimmed by 4 bases and 7 bases, with 16 bases remaining between them. There are 14 residues in the CDR3. CDR3 coding DNA: TGTGCCAGCAGCTCCCCAGCGACGGTCCGTGGCTACACCTTC. Its protein is CASSSPATVRGYTF. Filled out from reference TRBV7-9 and TRBJ1-2, the complete variable domain reads DTGVSQNPRHKITKRGQNVTFRCDPISEHNRLYWYRQTLGQGPEFLTYFQNEAQLEKSRLLSDRFSAERPKGSFSTLEIQRTEQGDSAMYLCASSSPATVRGYTFGSGTRLTVV.